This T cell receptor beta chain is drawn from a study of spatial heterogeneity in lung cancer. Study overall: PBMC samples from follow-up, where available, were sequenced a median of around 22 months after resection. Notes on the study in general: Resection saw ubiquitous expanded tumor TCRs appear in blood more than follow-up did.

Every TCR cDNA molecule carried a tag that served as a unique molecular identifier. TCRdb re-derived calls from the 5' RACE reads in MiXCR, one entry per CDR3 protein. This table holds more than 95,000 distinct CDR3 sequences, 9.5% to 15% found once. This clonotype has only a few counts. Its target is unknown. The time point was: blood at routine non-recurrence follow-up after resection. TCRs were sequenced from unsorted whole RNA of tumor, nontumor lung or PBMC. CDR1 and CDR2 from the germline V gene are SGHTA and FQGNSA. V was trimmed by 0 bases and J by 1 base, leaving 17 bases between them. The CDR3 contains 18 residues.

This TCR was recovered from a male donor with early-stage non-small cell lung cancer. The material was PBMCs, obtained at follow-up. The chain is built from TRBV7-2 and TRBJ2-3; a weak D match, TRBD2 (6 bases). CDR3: CASSLARDSFGGTDTQYF. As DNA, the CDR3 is TGTGCCAGCAGCTTAGCGCGGGACTCCTTTGGGGGCACAGATACGCAGTATTTT.